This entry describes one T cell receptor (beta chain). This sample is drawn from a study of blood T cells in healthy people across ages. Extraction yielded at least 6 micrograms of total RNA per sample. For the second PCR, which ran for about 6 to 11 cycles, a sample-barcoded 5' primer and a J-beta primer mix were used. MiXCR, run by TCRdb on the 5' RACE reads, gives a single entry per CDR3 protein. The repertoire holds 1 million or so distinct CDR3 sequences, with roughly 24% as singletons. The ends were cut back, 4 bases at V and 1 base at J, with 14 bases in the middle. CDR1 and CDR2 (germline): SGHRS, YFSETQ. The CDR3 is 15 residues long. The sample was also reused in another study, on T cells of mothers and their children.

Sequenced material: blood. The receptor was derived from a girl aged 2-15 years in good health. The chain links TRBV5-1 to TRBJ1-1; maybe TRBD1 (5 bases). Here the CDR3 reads CASSPEGPGNTEAFF. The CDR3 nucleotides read TGCGCCAGCAGCCCTGAGGGGCCGGGGAACACTGAAGCTTTCTTT.